A selection of T cell receptor beta chains follows, all from one sample in a study of T cell repertoires in cytomegalovirus infection. TCRdb called the reads again in MiXCR, with one record for every CDR3 protein. There are about 150,000 distinct CDR3 sequences in the sample; approximately 17% occur only once, and about 19% lies in the top ten. Sequencing was performed on CD8+ T cells from PBMCs. These receptors all stem from a human donor in good health (CMV status not recorded). Some clones in this sample may be carry-over from other donors' samples. The CDR3 runs from the conserved cysteine through the conserved F or W. The D gene is left open where the match is weak. Size is stated for part of the rows, as once, few or many counts, or as a class when the clone is expanded.

d_gene	v_gene	j_gene	abundance	CDR3nt	CDR3aa
TRBD2	TRBV7-8	TRBJ2-7	-	TGTGCCAGCAGCCTCCGGGGGGACGCGACCTACGAGCAGTACTTC	CASSLRGDATYEQYF
-	TRBV6-4	TRBJ2-1	-	TGTGCCAGCAGTGAACGGTCTGGGGGCTACAATGAGCAGTTCTTC	CASSERSGGYNEQFF
TRBD1	TRBV7-9	TRBJ2-1	few	TGTGCCAGCAGCTTAGTCCGGACAGGACCCTACAATGAGCAGTTCTTC	CASSLVRTGPYNEQFF
TRBD2	TRBV28	TRBJ2-7	-	TGTGCCAGCAGTTTAACAGGGCGGGGGGGATACGAGCAGTACTTC	CASSLTGRGGYEQYF
TRBD1	TRBV6-2/TRBV6-3	TRBJ1-1	-	TGTGCCAGCAGTTCTGACAGGGGCCCCGCAGTTGGCACTGAAGCTTTCTTT	CASSSDRGPAVGTEAFF
-	TRBV5-1	TRBJ2-1	-	TGCGCCAGCATTGGGAACTCCTACAATGAGCAGTTCTTC	CASIGNSYNEQFF
-	TRBV4-2	TRBJ2-1	-	TGTGCCAGCAGCGAGGATTGGGTTGAGCAGTTCTTC	CASSEDWVEQFF
-	TRBV11-2	TRBJ1-2	many	TGTGCCAGCAGCCCCCCCGAAATGGGGTATGGCTACACCTTC	CASSPPEMGYGYTF
TRBD2	TRBV24-1	TRBJ2-3	-	TGTGCCACCAGCGCACCGGACGGGAGGAACACAGATACGCAGTATTTT	CATSAPDGRNTDTQYF
TRBD1	TRBV6-2/TRBV6-3	TRBJ2-5	few	TGTGCCAGCAGTAGGACAGGAGGAGAGACCCAGTACTTC	CASSRTGGETQYF
TRBD1	TRBV7-8	TRBJ2-7	few	TGTGCCAGCAGCTTATCGACAGGGGGCAACGAGCAGTACTTC	CASSLSTGGNEQYF
-	TRBV6-2/TRBV6-3	TRBJ2-5	-	TGTGCCCGCAGTTACGTCGACTCCTTAGGGACCCAGTACTTC	CARSYVDSLGTQYF
TRBD2	TRBV4-3	TRBJ2-1	-	TGCGCCAGCAGCCAGCTGTACTACCGTGAGGAATCAGCGGGAGTATACGCGGGCAATGAGCAGTTCTTC	CASSQLYYREESAGVYAGNEQFF
-	TRBV4-2	TRBJ2-2	few	TGTGCCAGCAGCCAAGAATGGGGGGAGCTGTTTTTT	CASSQEWGELFF
TRBD2	TRBV11-2	TRBJ2-1	-	TGTGCCAGCAGCTTATTTAGCGGGAGTGACAATGAGCAGTTCTTC	CASSLFSGSDNEQFF
-	TRBV19	TRBJ2-1	-	TGTGCCAGTAGTATAGCGGGGGCTTCCTACAATGAGCAGTTCTTC	CASSIAGASYNEQFF
-	TRBV24-1	TRBJ1-1	-	TGTGCCACCAGTGGCACGGGGCGGACTGAAGCTTTCTTT	CATSGTGRTEAFF
-	TRBV6-6	TRBJ2-1	-	TGTGCCAGCAGTCAAAGAGGGGGGGCCTTATCCTACAATGAGCAGTTCTTC	CASSQRGGALSYNEQFF
TRBD1	TRBV7-9	TRBJ2-7	few	TGTGCCAGCAGCTCATCCCGAGGGACAGACACCTACGAGCAGTACTTC	CASSSSRGTDTYEQYF
-	TRBV7-2	TRBJ1-2	few	TGTGCCAGCAGCTCGTCGATAAACTGGGGCTACACCTTC	CASSSSINWGYTF
-	TRBV7-6	TRBJ2-7	few	TGTGCCGGCAGCCCAAGGACGCCTCCCTACGAGCAGTACTTC	CAGSPRTPPYEQYF
TRBD1	TRBV7-8	TRBJ1-1	medium-sized	TGTGCCAGCAGCTTACCGGGACAGGGGAACACTGAAGCTTTCTTT	CASSLPGQGNTEAFF
-	TRBV29-1	TRBJ2-2	-	TGCAGCGACGAGGGGGGGACACCTAACACCGGGGAGCTGTTTTTT	CSDEGGTPNTGELFF
-	TRBV28	TRBJ1-1	-	TGTGCCAGCAGTCCAATTGGGGGAACTGAAGCTTTCTTT	CASSPIGGTEAFF
-	TRBV15	TRBJ2-7	-	TGTGCCACCAGCGTTCGCAGGAGCTCCTACGAGCAGTACTTC	CATSVRRSSYEQYF
-	TRBV29-1	TRBJ1-2	-	TGCAGCGCTCAGGGGACTGAGTTTAACTATGGCTACACCTTC	CSAQGTEFNYGYTF
-	TRBV2	TRBJ2-4	few	TGTGCCAGCAGTGGAGTGGAGGGGGGCAAGGCCAAAAACATTCAGTACTTC	CASSGVEGGKAKNIQYF
-	TRBV7-6	TRBJ1-1	few	TGTGCCAGCAGCTTAACGAGAGACATGAACACTGAAGCTTTCTTT	CASSLTRDMNTEAFF
-	TRBV6-2/TRBV6-3	TRBJ2-7	few	TGTGCCAGCAGCGGGAACGAGCAGTACTTC	CASSGNEQYF
-	TRBV25-1	TRBJ2-1	few	TGTGCCAGCAGACTAGTGAACGATGAGCAGTTCTTC	CASRLVNDEQFF
TRBD1	TRBV6-2/TRBV6-3	TRBJ2-3	-	TGTGCCAGCACCCCGGGACAGGGAGCTAGAAGAGATACGCAGTATTTT	CASTPGQGARRDTQYF
TRBD2	TRBV4-3	TRBJ2-2	-	TGCGCCAGCAGCCAAGAGAACAGCGCGGGAGTGGCCGGGGAGCTGTTTTTT	CASSQENSAGVAGELFF
-	TRBV29-1	TRBJ2-1	many	TGCAGCGTTGATATCAGCTCCTACAATGAGCAGTTCTTC	CSVDISSYNEQFF
TRBD2	TRBV6-1	TRBJ2-1	-	TGTGCCAGCAGCACGACTAGCGGGAGCAATGAGCAGTTCTTC	CASSTTSGSNEQFF
-	TRBV11-2	TRBJ2-2	-	TGTGCCAGCAGCTTAGGGCCGGGCGCCACCGGGGAGCTGTTTTTT	CASSLGPGATGELFF
-	TRBV7-6	TRBJ2-7	-	TGTGCCAGCACCCAGGCAGGGGCGGTCGAGCAGTACTTC	CASTQAGAVEQYF
-	TRBV28	TRBJ2-1	-	TGTGCCAGCAGTTTTTTCAACAATGAGCAGTTCTTC	CASSFFNNEQFF
TRBD2	TRBV29-1	TRBJ2-7	few	TGCAGCGTGGATGATCCTAGCGGGATAAGCTACGAGCAGTACTTC	CSVDDPSGISYEQYF
-	TRBV6-2/TRBV6-3	TRBJ1-1	-	TGTGCCAGCGGCCGGAACGGGGTGAACACTGAAGCTTTCTTT	CASGRNGVNTEAFF
-	TRBV7-2	TRBJ2-1	-	TGTGCCAGCAGCTTAAAGTCCTTTCTAGACGAGCAGTTCTTC	CASSLKSFLDEQFF
-	TRBV19	TRBJ2-2	-	TGTGCCAGCACCGCAACAGGGTTATTCACCGGGGAGCTGTTTTTT	CASTATGLFTGELFF
TRBD1	TRBV6-2/TRBV6-3	TRBJ1-2	-	TGTGCCAGCAGTCTTATCTCCGGGACAGGGAAGGTATATGGCTACACCTTC	CASSLISGTGKVYGYTF
-	TRBV3-1	TRBJ2-2	-	TGTGCCAGCAGCCAAGATGATTTCTGGACTACAAACACCGGGGAGCTGTTTTTT	CASSQDDFWTTNTGELFF
TRBD1	TRBV7-2	TRBJ2-7	few	TGTGCCAGCAGCTCGACAGGGGGCGCGTACGAGCAGTACTTC	CASSSTGGAYEQYF
-	TRBV7-2	TRBJ1-1	large	TGTGCCAGCAGCTTGGCCAGGGTGAACACTGAAGCTTTCTTT	CASSLARVNTEAFF
TRBD1	TRBV11-3	TRBJ2-2	-	TGTGCCAGCAGACCCCACATCGACAGGGGGCCGAACACCGGGGAGCTGTTTTTT	CASRPHIDRGPNTGELFF